This TCR beta chain comes out of a study of PD-L1 blockade in urothelial cancer. Study background: Administration of atezolizumab to patients began at some point between 2013 and 2014, at 1,200 mg intravenously every 3 weeks. In the patient group, about 90% of the roughly 29 were males with bladder-origin urothelial cancer.

CDR3 length: 16 amino acids. Germline V lookup: CDR1 SGHNT, CDR2 YYREEE (reference sequence). The V segment lost 5 bases and the J segment 7 bases; nucleotides outside the gene matches: 12. TCRdb keeps only in-frame clones here, not all; method: immunoSEQ multiplex PCR. Of approximately 26,000 clones listed, 65% to 90% are singletons. The chain is built from TRBV5-4 and TRBJ2-7; 13 bases align to TRBD2. The source material was PBMCs, sampled around atezolizumab (anti-PD-L1) treatment. The TCR was taken from a man between 60 and 70 years old with urothelial cancer. The CDR3 reads CASRTSLLAGGSEQYF. DNA of the CDR3: TGTGCCAGCAGGACGTCCTTACTAGCGGGGGGGTCTGAGCAGTACTTC.